The rows below give T cell receptor beta chains drawn from one sample of a study of T cell changes during pregnancy in multiple sclerosis. Some clones are missing from TCRdb's copy, which holds only in-frame ones; the method was immunoSEQ multiplex PCR. The sample yields around 62,000 clones, just over 90% seen once. Sequences were derived from peripheral blood, sampled in the third trimester of pregnancy. The origin of the receptors is a female donor with multiple sclerosis, enrolled in a pregnancy study. The CDR3 runs from the conserved cysteine through the conserved F or W. A D gene is named only where the DNA matches it firmly. Size values are once, few and many counts, or a class for expanded clones, and some rows have none.

j_call cdr3_length v_call clone_size d_call cdr3_nt cdr3_aa
TRBJ1-1 13 TRBV11-3 . . TGTGCCAGCAGCTTCACCCCAGGAGGTGAAGCTTTCTTT CASSFTPGGEAFF
TRBJ2-7 14 TRBV9 . . TGTGCCAGCAGCGTAGGGCAGGGTCCATACGAGCAGTACTTC CASSVGQGPYEQYF
TRBJ2-3 15 TRBV11-3 . . TGTGCCAGCAGCTTAGGGACAGCCAGCACAGATACGCAGTATTTT CASSLGTASTDTQYF
TRBJ2-1 17 TRBV5-7 . . TGTGCCAGCAGCTTGGCCGCCCCCCAGGGATCCTACCATGAGCAGTTCTTC CASSLAAPQGSYHEQFF
TRBJ1-4 15 TRBV6-1 . TRBD1 TGTGCCAGCACCCTCGCCGGGACAGGGGGGGAAAAACTGTTTTTT CASTLAGTGGEKLFF
TRBJ2-6 16 TRBV18 . TRBD1 TGTGCCAGCTCGCAGGGGGTTTGGTCTGGGGCCAACGTCCTGACTTTC CASSQGVWSGANVLTF
TRBJ2-1 15 TRBV18 once TRBD1 TGTGCCAGCTCACCACGACAGGGGCTTTACAATGAGCAGTTCTTC CASSPRQGLYNEQFF
TRBJ2-3 12 TRBV19 . . TGTGCCAGTAGTCTGAGACTGGGTCTGCAGTATTTT CASSLRLGLQYF
TRBJ2-2 14 TRBV5-8 . . TGTGCCAGCAGATTCCAGTTGATTTCCGGGGAGCTGTTTTTT CASRFQLISGELFF
TRBJ2-7 14 TRBV2 . . TGTGCCAGCAGTGAAGGGGCTGGCTCCTACGAGCAGTACTTC CASSEGAGSYEQYF
TRBJ2-4 13 TRBV27 . . TGTGCCAGCACAAACAGGGCCGGGAACATTCAGTACTTC CASTNRAGNIQYF
TRBJ1-6 19 TRBV9 . . TGTGCCAGCAGCCGCAGCCCCAGCACGGGGGAGGCCTTTAATTCACCCCTCCACTTT CASSRSPSTGEAFNSPLHF
TRBJ1-3 16 TRBV6-1 . . TGTGCCAGCAGTGAAGCCCAGGGCAATGCTGGAAACACCATATATTTT CASSEAQGNAGNTIYF
TRBJ1-1 15 TRBV5-8 . . TGTGCCAGCAGCTTGGATCCAGGGCCGAACACTGAAGCTTTCTTT CASSLDPGPNTEAFF
TRBJ1-2 17 TRBV18 . . TGTGCCAGCTCACCACCTATGGGCACCTATTCGACCTATGGCTACACCTTC CASSPPMGTYSTYGYTF
TRBJ2-5 14 TRBV7-2 . . TGTGCCAGCAGCAAGGAGCGACACCCAGGGGCCCAGTACTTC CASSKERHPGAQYF
TRBJ2-1 16 TRBV27 . TRBD2 TGTGCCAGCAGTTTATCCCTAGCGGGAGGGGGGAGTGAGCAGTTCTTC CASSLSLAGGGSEQFF
TRBJ1-2 14 TRBV4-1 . . TGCGCCAGCAGCCAAAGGACAGATTCCTATGGCTACACCTTC CASSQRTDSYGYTF
TRBJ1-2 12 TRBV7-2 . . TGTGCCAGCAGCCCCCATGTGCAGGCCAACACCTTC CASSPHVQANTF
TRBJ2-2 15 TRBV19 . . TGTGCCAGTAGTATAGTTGACAGTTACACCGGGGAGCTGTTTTTT CASSIVDSYTGELFF
TRBJ2-6 16 TRBV18 once . TGTGCCAGCTCCCGCGATATGAGCTCTGGGGCCAACGTCCTGACTTTC CASSRDMSSGANVLTF
TRBJ1-2 13 TRBV29-1 . . TGCAGCGTTGAAGATGGGGAGATCTATGGCTACACCTTC CSVEDGEIYGYTF
TRBJ2-7 17 TRBV5-8 . TRBD1 TGTGCCAGCAGCTTGACCATTCTTTGGGACAGGACCGACGAGCAGTACTTC CASSLTILWDRTDEQYF
TRBJ1-4 12 TRBV6-1 . . TGTTCACACGGGGGGTTAAGCGAAAAACTGTTTTTT CSHGGLSEKLFF
TRBJ2-3 18 TRBV7-9 . TRBD2 TGTGCCAGCAGCTTAGTTAGCGGGAGGACCCAGAGCCCAGATACGCAGTATTTT CASSLVSGRTQSPDTQYF
TRBJ1-3 18 TRBV18 . TRBD1 TGTGCCAGCTCACCACCCAGGACAGGGTTAAATGGTGGAAACACCATATATTTT CASSPPRTGLNGGNTIYF
TRBJ2-3 17 TRBV7-3 few . TGTGCCAGCAGCTTACTCGGGAACCGGGAGAGTCGAGATACGCAGTATTTT CASSLLGNRESRDTQYF
TRBJ1-1 16 TRBV7-6 . TRBD1 TGTGCCAGCAGCTTAGGCCAGGGGGTGGAAGACACTGAAGCTTTCTTT CASSLGQGVEDTEAFF
TRBJ1-2 13 TRBV5-1 . . TGCGCCAGCAGCCGAGCTAGTAACTATGGCTACACCTTC CASSRASNYGYTF
TRBJ2-6 15 TRBV6-6 . . TGTGCCAGCAGTCCCCAGGGGTCTGGGGCCAACGTCCTGACTTTC CASSPQGSGANVLTF
TRBJ1-1 14 TRBV19 few TRBD1 TGTGCCAGTAGTGCCCGACAGGGGGCCACTGAAGCTTTCTTT CASSARQGATEAFF
TRBJ2-7 15 TRBV4-1 . . TGCGCCAGCAGCCAAGATTTGGGCCACTCCTACGAGCAGTACTTC CASSQDLGHSYEQYF
TRBJ2-5 13 TRBV10-3 . . TGTGCCATCAAGGGCGGGGAAAGAGAGACCCAGTACTTC CAIKGGERETQYF
TRBJ2-7 13 TRBV5-6 . . TGTGCCAGCAGCGCTAGCCAGACCTACGAGCAGTACTTC CASSASQTYEQYF
TRBJ2-7 15 TRBV30 once TRBD1 TGTGCCTGGAGTGATCCGGGACAGATCAAATACGAGCAGTACTTC CAWSDPGQIKYEQYF
TRBJ1-4 14 TRBV7-9 . . TGTGCCAGCACCTTAGGACAGAACAATGGGGAACTGTTTTTT CASTLGQNNGELFF
TRBJ2-1 12 TRBV7-2 . . TGTGCCAGCAGCTCACTTTTCGGTGAGCAGTTCTTC CASSSLFGEQFF
TRBJ2-7 13 TRBV10-3 . TRBD2 TGTGCCATCACCCCGGCTAGCGGCTACGAGCAGTACTTC CAITPASGYEQYF
TRBJ1-4 13 TRBV5-1 . . TGCGCCAGCAGCTTGAATTCCGGCAGGGGACTGTTTTTT CASSLNSGRGLFF
TRBJ2-2 13 TRBV29-1 . . TGCAGCGCCGACAGCCAAGACACCGGGGAGCTGTTTTTT CSADSQDTGELFF
TRBJ2-3 13 TRBV5-6 . . TGTGCCAGCAGCTTGACAGTCACAGATACGCAGTATTTT CASSLTVTDTQYF
TRBJ2-3 14 TRBV5-4 . TRBD2 TGTGCCAGCAGCCCGGGACTAGCGGCAGATACGCAGTATTTT CASSPGLAADTQYF
TRBJ1-5 12 TRBV30 . TRBD1 TGTGCCTGGAGCCTCAGGGGGCAGCCCCAGCATTTT CAWSLRGQPQHF
TRBJ2-1 13 TRBV29-1 once . TGCAGTAGGAGGGGCGGGCCCCACAATGAGCAGTTCTTC CSRRGGPHNEQFF
TRBJ2-3 14 TRBV27 . TRBD1 TGTGCCAGCACCCCCAGACAGGGAACAGATACGCAGTATTTT CASTPRQGTDTQYF
TRBJ1-5 12 TRBV30 . TRBD1 TGTGCCTGGGAGACAGGGGAGCAGCCCCAGCATTTT CAWETGEQPQHF
TRBJ1-2 14 TRBV6-5 . TRBD1 TGTGCCAGCAGTTACGCGCAGGGGGCCTTCGGCTACACCTTC CASSYAQGAFGYTF
TRBJ2-2 17 TRBV7-2 once TRBD2 TGTGCCAGCAGCTTAGTACTAGCGGGGGCGAACACCGGGGAGCTGTTTTTT CASSLVLAGANTGELFF
TRBJ1-2 12 TRBV7-9 . TRBD1 TGTGCCAGCAGTCGGGACAGGGGAGGCTACACCTTC CASSRDRGGYTF
TRBJ2-7 11 TRBV18 . . TGTGCCAGCTCACCTACCTACGAGCAGTACTTC CASSPTYEQYF
TRBJ1-2 19 TRBV7-2 . TRBD1 TGTGCCAGCAGCCCTGGGCCCGGGACAGGATCTCCGAGGTCGTATGGCTACACCTTC CASSPGPGTGSPRSYGYTF
TRBJ1-1 16 TRBV19 . TRBD1 TGTGCCAGTAGACCTGACAGGGGAGAAATGAACACTGAAGCTTTCTTT CASRPDRGEMNTEAFF
TRBJ2-2 19 TRBV7-6 . TRBD2 TGTGCCAGCAGCTTTCTACTAGCGGGGGGCAATTCCAACACCGGGGAGCTGTTTTTT CASSFLLAGGNSNTGELFF
TRBJ1-5 13 TRBV4-3 . . TGCGCCAGCAGCCAGGGAGAGAGACAGCCCCAGCATTTT CASSQGERQPQHF
TRBJ2-3 19 TRBV11-2 . TRBD2 TGTGCCAGCAGCGCTACCCCCGCTAGCGGGATCGGTATGGCAGATACGCAGTATTTT CASSATPASGIGMADTQYF
TRBJ1-6 17 TRBV30 . TRBD1 TGTGCCTGGGGCACCGGGACAGGGGGCTTTTATAATTCACCCCTCCACTTT CAWGTGTGGFYNSPLHF
TRBJ1-6 14 TRBV5-1 . . TGCGCCAGCAGCCTGGGGACCGGCGGGTCACCCCTCCACTTT CASSLGTGGSPLHF
TRBJ1-5 16 TRBV19 . TRBD1 TGTGCCAGTAGTATAGCTGAGACAGGGTACAATCAGCCCCAGCATTTT CASSIAETGYNQPQHF
TRBJ1-5 14 TRBV6-5 . . TGTGCCAGCAGTTACAGGGGCTGGCATCAGCCCCAGCATTTT CASSYRGWHQPQHF